A single sample gave rise to the 15 T cell receptor beta chains below, sequenced in a study of blood T cell repertoires in COVID-19. Profiled with immunoSEQ multiplex PCR; TCRdb holds only in-frame clones, not every one. In the table there are roughly 200,000 clones, about 83% of which are singletons. The sample comprised PBMCs or T cells enriched from blood (not recorded which). These TCRs come from a woman younger than 45 who had been exposed to COVID-19.

The rearrangement joins TRBV15 to TRBJ1-3; D is perhaps TRBD1 (5 bases). Germline CDR1 reads LNHNV; CDR2 reads YYDKDF (reference sequence). This CDR3 is built from 15 residues. V shed 7 bases and J shed 1 base, with 14 bases lying between them. In DNA form, the CDR3 reads TGTGCCACCACCAATGACAGACTGTCTGGAAACACCATATATTTT. It is translated as CATTNDRLSGNTIYF.

The J gene is TRBJ1-1, the V gene TRBV29-1; TRBD1 matches 7 bases. Germline V gives CDR1 SQVTM, CDR2 ANQGSEA. Trimming at V came to 4 bases and at J to 1 base, leaving 3 bases not matched to a gene. The CDR3 length is 13 residues. The CDR3 coding sequence is TGCAGCGTTGTACGGACAGGGAACACTGAAGCTTTCTTT. Its translation: CSVVRTGNTEAFF.

The chain couples TRBV3-1 (or the pseudogene TRBV3-2) to TRBJ2-7; tentatively, D is TRBD1 (5 bases). Germline V gene data show CDR1 as LGHDT and CDR2 as YNNKEL (reference sequence). The CDR3 is made up of 14 amino acids. With 1 base removed from V and 3 bases from J, the gap between germline ends came to 10 bases. The CDR3 reads CASSQVTDSYEQYF. DNA for the CDR3: TGTGCCAGCAGCCAAGTAACAGACAGCTACGAGCAGTACTTC.

V is TRBV5-6 and J is TRBJ2-2, with D tentatively TRBD2 (5 bases). V was clipped by 0 bases and J by 6 bases, with 15 bases between them. The CDR3 runs to 16 residues. Germline CDR1 is SGHDT and CDR2 is YYEEEE. CDR3 region: CASSLEEGLRAGELFF. The CDR3 DNA sequence: TGTGCCAGCAGCTTGGAAGAGGGCCTGAGGGCCGGGGAGCTGTTTTTT. The full variable domain, its missing parts supplied by reference TRBV5-6 and TRBJ2-2, is DAGVTQSPTHLIKTRGQQVTLRCSPKSGHDTVSWYQQALGQGPQFIFQYYEEEERQRGNFPDRFSGHQFPNYSSELNVNALLLGDSALYLCASSLEEGLRAGELFFGEGSRLTVL.

This chain uses TRBV29-1 with TRBJ1-2; TRBD1 aligns across 9 bases. This CDR3 comprises 13 residues. Germline V gene sequence: CDR1 SQVTM, CDR2 ANQGSEA. The V gene end was trimmed by 6 bases and the J gene end by 7 bases; junction bases not matched to a gene: 9. The CDR3 reads CSVPRTGVSGYTF. The DNA for the CDR3 is TGCAGCGTGCCCCGGACAGGGGTCTCTGGCTACACCTTC. The entire variable domain, with the rest obtained from reference TRBV29-1 and TRBJ1-2, is as follows: SAVISQKPSRDICQRGTSLTIQCQVDSQVTMMFWYRQQPGQSLTLIATANQGSEATYESGFVIDKFPISRPNLTFSTLTVSNMSPEDSSIYLCSVPRTGVSGYTFGSGTRLTVV.

The chain uses TRBV27 and TRBJ2-2; a weak D match, TRBD2 (5 bases). Trimming removed 2 bases at V and 9 bases at J, with 13 bases between. Looked up from germline, CDR1 is MNHEY and CDR2 is SMNVEV (reference sequence). The CDR3 has 14 residues. CDR3 region: CASSLRTLTRELFF. DNA for the CDR3: TGTGCCAGCAGTTTAAGGACTCTTACCAGGGAGCTGTTTTTT.

This rearrangement joins TRBV5-4 to TRBJ1-2, with 7 bases aligning to TRBD1. Germline CDR1 is SGHNT and CDR2 is YYREEE (reference sequence). The CDR3 loop spans 14 amino acids. J was trimmed by 6 bases and V by 4 bases; bases with no gene match: 9. DNA for the CDR3: TGTGCCAGCAGCCTGACCGACAGGGATAATGGCTACACCTTC. This gives the protein CASSLTDRDNGYTF.

V usage is TRBV4-1 and J usage is TRBJ2-5; TRBD2 is a possible D gene (5 bases). The V gene lost 1 base and the J gene lost 9 bases, with 15 bases spanning the gap. Germline V gene data show CDR1 as MGHRA and CDR2 as YSYEKL. CDR3 length equals 14 residues. The CDR3 DNA reads as TGCGCCAGCAGCCAAGCAGACTATCAAATTGCCCAGTACTTC. The encoded protein is CASSQADYQIAQYF.

The chain is built from TRBV12-3 or TRBV12-4 and TRBJ1-2, with D perhaps TRBD1 (5 bases). The CDR3 extends over 13 amino acids. The germline V and J ends were trimmed by 6 bases and 8 bases, with 16 bases remaining between them. The CDR3 coding sequence is TGTGCCAGCAGCCCGGACATAGCTTGGGGCTACACCTTC. It is translated as CASSPDIAWGYTF.

CDR3 DNA: TGTGCCACCGCAGTAGCGGCCTCAGCCGGGGAGCTGTTTTTT. Translated: CATAVAASAGELFF. This sequence joins TRBV6-4 and TRBJ2-2, with TRBD2 as a possible D gene (6 bases). The V gene lost 10 bases and the J gene lost 6 bases, with 18 bases spanning the gap. In germline, CDR1 is MRHNA, CDR2 SNTAGT. The length of the CDR3 is 14 residues.

The J gene is TRBJ1-1, the V gene TRBV4-1, with TRBD1 matching over 8 bases. The CDR3 loop spans 14 amino acids. Trimming cost V 3 bases and J 6 bases; bases outside gene matches: 6. CDR1 MGHRA and CDR2 YSYEKL come from the germline V gene. The CDR3 DNA reads TGCGCCAGCAGCCACGACAGGGGTGGCGCTGAAGCTTTCTTT. Its protein product is CASSHDRGGAEAFF.

The chain's CDR3 is CASSITGGNTGELFF. The CDR3 DNA follows: TGTGCCAGTAGTATCACCGGGGGGAACACCGGGGAGCTGTTTTTT. The genes are TRBV19 and TRBJ2-2; tentative D call: TRBD2 (6 bases). Deletions cut 3 bases from V and 1 base from J, with 9 bases between. This CDR3 region has 15 residues. Germline V gene data show CDR1 as LNHDA and CDR2 as SQIVND (reference sequence).

This clone was observed once. The V and J genes are TRBV14 and TRBJ2-1, with 8 nucleotides matching TRBD1. The CDR3 sequence is 16 residues long. CDR1 is SGHDN and CDR2 is FVKESK in the germline V gene. J was trimmed by 7 bases and V by 2 bases; bases with no gene match: 10. CDR3 protein: CASSQPPGGGLNEQFF. CDR3 DNA: TGTGCCAGCAGCCAACCCCCAGGGGGCGGGTTAAATGAGCAGTTCTTC.

In its sample, this clone was seen a few times. The chain has TRBV2 and TRBJ1-5; D remains unclear. V was cut by 5 bases and J by 2 bases, with 7 bases left in between. The germline V gene encodes CDR1 SNHLY and CDR2 FYNNEI. This CDR3 is built from 13 residues. For the CDR3, the DNA is TGTGCCAGCAGTCCCGTCCGCAATCAGCCCCAGCATTTT. Residues: CASSPVRNQPQHF.

The chain carries TRBV7-8 and TRBJ1-1; 7 positions match TRBD1. Germline lookup yields CDR1 SGHVS and CDR2 FQNEAQ. The CDR3 covers 17 residues. V was clipped by 2 bases and J by 3 bases; unmatched bases: 12. DNA for the CDR3: TGTGCCAGCAGCTTAACTCTAGGGCCAGGGGGATACACTGAAGCTTTCTTT. Translation gives CASSLTLGPGGYTEAFF.